This T cell receptor (beta chain) was documented in a study of blood T cell repertoires in COVID-19. Assay used: immunoSEQ multiplex PCR; TCRdb lists only in-frame clones, some missing. This table holds around 190,000 clones, more than 70% found once. The trim removed 1 base at V and 5 bases at J, leaving 6 bases unmatched. This CDR3 has 16 amino acids. The germline CDR1 and CDR2 sequences are LGHDT and YNNKEL (reference sequence). The chain carries TRBV3-1 (or the pseudogene TRBV3-2) and TRBJ2-3, with TRBD1 matching over 10 bases. The TCR comes from a human donor in a cohort sampled during active COVID-19. Sequencing used peripheral blood. CDR3 bases: TGTGCCAGCAGCCAAGGCCCGGACAGGGGGAGAGATACGCAGTATTTT. This translates into CASSQGPDRGRDTQYF.